The sequence of this T cell receptor (beta chain) was determined in a study of T cell responses to AZD1222 COVID-19 vaccine. This clone came up once. Antigen: not known. Trimming took off 6 bases at V and 4 bases at J, with 15 bases between the two ends. Germline values: CDR1 MNHEY, CDR2 SMNVEV (reference sequence). CDR3 size: 15 residues. Study-level points and caveats: The reported proportion of spike-specific TCRs targeting unmutated variant regions was nearly half.

Libraries were prepared by immunoSEQ multiplex PCR; TCRdb keeps only in-frame clonotypes and omits some of them. This sample yields fewer than 180,000 clones, of which 80% to 95% are seen a single time; about 3.6% belongs to the top ten. The clonotype comes from an adult who received the AZD1222 COVID-19 vaccine. This sample comprised peripheral blood, obtained 28 days after the second AZD1222 dose. V and J are TRBV27 and TRBJ1-4; TRBD1 is a possible D gene (6 bases). The CDR3 DNA reads TGTGCCAGCAGCTTTTTGACAGGAGGTAATGAAAAACTGTTTTTT. Encoded protein: CASSFLTGGNEKLFF.